This T cell receptor beta chain was obtained from a study of T-cell reconstitution after alpha-beta-depleted transplantation in children. Construction of the TCRbeta library involved unique molecular identifiers. Each CDR3 protein is one row after TCRdb ran MiXCR on the PCR reads. The profile shows over 550,000 distinct CDR3 sequences, 10% to 13% of them singletons. V was pared by 3 bases and J by 4 bases, with 17 bases between. There are 16 residues in the CDR3. CDR1 and CDR2 (germline): KGHSH, LQKENI. The material sequenced was PBMCs from the stem cell graft donor, taken from the stem cell graft. The TCR comes from a human donor who donated a stem cell graft to a child with acute myeloid leukemia. The gene calls are TRBV18 and TRBJ2-3; no firm D call. The CDR3 nucleotides read TGTGCCAGCTCACCGTCCCCGACTCAGGCGGCAGATACGCAGTATTTT. Encoded protein: CASSPSPTQAADTQYF.